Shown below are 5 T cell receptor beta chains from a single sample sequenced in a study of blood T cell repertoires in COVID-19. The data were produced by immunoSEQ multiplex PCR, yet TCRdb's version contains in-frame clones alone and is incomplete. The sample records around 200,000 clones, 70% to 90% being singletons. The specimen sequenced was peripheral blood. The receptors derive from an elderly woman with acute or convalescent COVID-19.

The CDR3 sequence: CASSSFGDYQETQYF. Here the CDR3 DNA reads TGTGCCAGCAGCTCTTTTGGGGACTACCAAGAGACCCAGTACTTC. The rearrangement joins TRBV9 to TRBJ2-5; tentative D call: TRBD2 (6 bases). Germline V gene data show CDR1 as SGDLS and CDR2 as YYNGEE. The CDR3 covers 15 residues. V lost 4 bases and J lost 0, with 13 bases in between.

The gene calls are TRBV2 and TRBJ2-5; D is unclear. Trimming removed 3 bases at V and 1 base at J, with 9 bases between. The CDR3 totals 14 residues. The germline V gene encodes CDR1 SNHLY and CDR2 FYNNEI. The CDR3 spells CASSDSRVQETQYF. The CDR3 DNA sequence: TGTGCCAGCAGTGACAGCCGGGTCCAAGAGACCCAGTACTTC.

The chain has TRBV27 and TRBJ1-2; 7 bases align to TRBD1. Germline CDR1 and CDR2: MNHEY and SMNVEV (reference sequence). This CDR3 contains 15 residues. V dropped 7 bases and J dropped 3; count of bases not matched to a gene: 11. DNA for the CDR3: TGTGCCAGCAATGACAGACAGGGACCTCACTATGGCTACACCTTC. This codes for CASNDRQGPHYGYTF.

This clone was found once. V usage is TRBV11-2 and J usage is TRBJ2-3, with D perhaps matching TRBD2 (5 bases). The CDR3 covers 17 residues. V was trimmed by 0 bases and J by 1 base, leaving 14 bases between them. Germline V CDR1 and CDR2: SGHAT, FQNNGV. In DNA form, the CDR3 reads TGTGCCAGCAGCTTAGATTTTTGGGGAGCAGGCACAGATACGCAGTATTTT. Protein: CASSLDFWGAGTDTQYF. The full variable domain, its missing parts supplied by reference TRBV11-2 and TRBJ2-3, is EAGVAQSPRYKIIEKRQSVAFWCNPISGHATLYWYQQILGQGPKLLIQFQNNGVVDDSQLPKDRFSAERLKGVDSTLKIQPAKLEDSAVYLCASSLDFWGAGTDTQYFGPGTRLTVL.

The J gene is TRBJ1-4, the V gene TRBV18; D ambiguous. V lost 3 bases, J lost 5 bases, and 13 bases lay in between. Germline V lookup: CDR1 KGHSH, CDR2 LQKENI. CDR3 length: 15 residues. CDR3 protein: CASSPVPTGNEKLFF. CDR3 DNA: TGTGCCAGCTCACCGGTTCCCACGGGAAATGAAAAACTGTTTTTT.